This T cell receptor (beta chain) originates from a study of T cell changes during pregnancy in multiple sclerosis. Profiling relied on immunoSEQ multiplex PCR, and the TCRdb table lists in-frame clones only, not all of them. The data contain about 43,000 clones, 85% to 90% of them singletons. The CDR3 spans 12 residues. Germline assignment: CDR1 SGHDN and CDR2 FVKESK. Between the trimmed V and J ends, which lost 3 bases and 4 bases, there was a span of 6 bases. Sequencing was performed on peripheral blood, taken in the second trimester of pregnancy. The chain has TRBV14 and TRBJ1-2; the D gene is possibly TRBD1 (6 bases). The origin of this receptor is a female donor in good health, enrolled as a control in a pregnancy study. Here the CDR3 reads CASSQDSYGYTF. CDR3 coding DNA: TGTGCCAGCAGCCAGGACAGCTATGGCTACACCTTC.